Below, 32 T cell receptor beta chains from the same sample are listed, as sequenced in a study of cytomegalovirus exposure and HLA in healthy donors. The PCR employed 60 Vbeta primers together with 13 Jbeta primers. Produced via immunoSEQ multiplex PCR; TCRdb's table is partial and in-frame only. This table holds hundreds of thousands of clones, 65% to 85% found once. Sequencing was carried out using PBMCs. The receptor source for this set is a man aged 25-45 years in good health and CMV-seronegative.

The rearrangement uses TRBV9 and TRBJ2-3, with a weak D call TRBD1 (6 bases). Deletions cut 4 bases from V and 4 bases from J, with 13 bases between. The germline gives CDR1 SGDLS, CDR2 YYNGEE. The CDR3 length is 14 residues. The CDR3, as DNA: TGTGCCAGCAGCCTAACAGGGACGCCAGATACGCAGTATTTT. Amino acid sequence: CASSLTGTPDTQYF.

V is TRBV9 and J is TRBJ1-1; no clear D. The CDR3 is 13 residues long. Germline V gene lookup returns CDR1 SGDLS and CDR2 YYNGEE. V lost 0 bases, J lost 4 bases, and 7 bases lay in between. This chain's CDR3 is CASSVASLTEAFF. CDR3 bases: TGTGCCAGCAGCGTAGCGAGTCTCACTGAAGCTTTCTTT. The whole variable domain, filled in from reference TRBV9 and TRBJ1-1, reads DSGVTQTPKHLITATGQRVTLRCSPRSGDLSVYWYQQSLDQGLQFLIQYYNGEERAKGNILERFSAQQFPDLHSELNLSSLELGDSALYFCASSVASLTEAFFGQGTRLTVV.

CDR3 residues: CASSYSRADMTDTQYF. The CDR3 DNA sequence: TGTGCCAGCAGTTACTCGCGGGCCGATATGACAGATACGCAGTATTTT. The chain links TRBV6-5 to TRBJ2-3; TRBD2 might be the D (5 bases). This CDR3 is built from 16 residues. Germline CDR1 MNHEY, CDR2 SVGAGI. V lost 0 bases and J 3 bases, leaving 13 bases between the germline ends.

The chain has TRBV6-1 and TRBJ2-1; D unclear. The CDR3 is made up of 15 amino acids. Trimming removed 9 bases from V and 7 bases from J, with 22 bases in between. CDR1 MNHNS and CDR2 SASEGT come from the germline V gene. DNA of the CDR3: TGTGCCAGTGCCCTAAGTGGGCTTCCGAAGAATGAGCAGTTCTTC. Amino acid sequence: CASALSGLPKNEQFF.

The V gene is TRBV28, the J gene TRBJ1-2, with TRBD1 matching 9 bases. CDR1 is MDHEN, CDR2 SYDVKM, per germline. The length of the CDR3 is 16 residues. After removal of 4 bases from V and 5 bases from J, the junction contained 11 bases not matched to a gene. CDR3 protein: CASSSRQGEAIYGYTF. The CDR3 DNA reads TGTGCCAGCAGTTCCAGACAGGGGGAGGCTATATATGGCTACACCTTC.

The chain combines TRBV4-1 with TRBJ1-1; D gene ambiguous. This CDR3 is built from 15 residues. The ends were cut back, 5 bases at V and 1 base at J, with 14 bases in the middle. Germline lookup yields CDR1 MGHRA and CDR2 YSYEKL. CDR3 nucleotide sequence: TGCGCCAGCAGCAAACCCCAGGAGGGGAACACTGAAGCTTTCTTT. Its protein product is CASSKPQEGNTEAFF.

The chain employs TRBV28 and TRBJ2-2, with D perhaps TRBD1 (6 bases). Looked up from germline, CDR1 is MDHEN and CDR2 is SYDVKM. Trimming left V 8 bases short and J 1 base short, with 8 bases between. This CDR3 contains 13 residues. The DNA for the CDR3 is TGTGCCAGCTTGGGACAGAACACCGGGGAGCTGTTTTTT. It translates to CASLGQNTGELFF.

V gene TRBV5-1 combines with J gene TRBJ1-1; 9 bases agree with TRBD1. The junction had 7 bases not matched to a gene; V was cut back by 2 bases and J by 5 bases. The CDR3 runs to 15 residues. The V gene's germline CDR1 is SGHRS and CDR2 YFSETQ. CDR3 amino acids: CASSLGDRVRTEAFF. The CDR3, as DNA: TGCGCCAGCAGCTTAGGGGACAGGGTTAGGACTGAAGCTTTCTTT.

V and J are TRBV19 and TRBJ2-1; TRBD2 aligns across 9 bases. The CDR3 contains 13 residues. The germline gives CDR1 LNHDA, CDR2 SQIVND (reference sequence). With 10 bases clipped from V and 4 bases from J, the junction kept 5 bases outside the gene matches. The CDR3 is CATKRGAYNEQFF. The CDR3 coding sequence is TGTGCCACCAAGCGGGGGGCGTACAATGAGCAGTTCTTC.

This clone was seen a few times. The chain couples TRBV7-9 to TRBJ2-3; 7 bases line up with TRBD1. Germline values: CDR1 SEHNR, CDR2 FQNEAQ (reference sequence). The CDR3 consists of 15 residues. V trimming: 4 bases; J trimming: 7 bases; junction bases outside the gene matches: 11. CDR3 sequence: CASSSPGTVGHTQYF. CDR3 in DNA: TGTGCCAGCAGCTCACCCGGGACAGTGGGGCATACGCAGTATTTT.

The chain is built from TRBV5-8 and TRBJ2-1, with D possibly being TRBD1 (5 bases). Germline CDR1 is SGHTS and CDR2 is YDEGEE. CDR3 length: 13 residues. The V gene lost 7 bases and the J gene lost 4 bases, with 12 bases spanning the gap. In DNA, the CDR3 is TGTGCCAGCGGGCGGACATCGTACAATGAGCAGTTCTTC. Translating it yields CASGRTSYNEQFF.

This chain connects TRBV4-3 to TRBJ1-2, with 7 bases that match TRBD1. V trimming: 4 bases; J trimming: 3 bases; junction bases outside the gene matches: 5. Germline lookup yields CDR1 LGHNA and CDR2 YSLEER. The CDR3 has 14 amino acids. The CDR3, as DNA: TGCGCCAGCAGCCCCGGGACAGCAGACTATGGCTACACCTTC. Translation gives CASSPGTADYGYTF.

The chain employs TRBV4-2 and TRBJ2-7, with a possible D match to TRBD2 (7 bases). V gave up 1 base and J gave up 5 bases, with 12 bases separating them. Germline-derived CDR1 and CDR2 are LGHNA and YNFKEQ. The CDR3 consists of 14 residues. The CDR3 reads CASSQGGAGDEQYF. The CDR3 nucleotides read TGTGCCAGCAGCCAAGGGGGGGCGGGGGACGAGCAGTACTTC.

The CDR3 nucleotides are TGCGCCAGCAGCTCCACCTCTAGCGGGGGGGCATCGGGGGAGACCCAGTACTTC. Translating gives CASSSTSSGGASGETQYF. V gene TRBV5-1 combines with J gene TRBJ2-5, with TRBD2 matching 12 bases. Trimming took 3 bases from V and 5 from J; bases not matched to a gene: 14. The CDR3 covers 18 residues. CDR1 SGHRS and CDR2 YFSETQ come from the germline V gene. Looking up the rest from reference TRBV5-1 and TRBJ2-5 gives the full variable domain: KAGVTQTPRYLIKTRGQQVTLSCSPISGHRSVSWYQQTPGQGLQFLFEYFSETQRNKGNFPGRFSGRQFSNSRSEMNVSTLELGDSALYLCASSSTSSGGASGETQYFGPGTRLLVL.

The chain has TRBV6-4 and TRBJ1-2; no firm D call. The CDR3 spans 14 residues. Trimming pared 0 bases from V and 4 bases from J, leaving 9 bases between. Germline lookup yields CDR1 MRHNA and CDR2 SNTAGT. In DNA, the CDR3 is TGTGCCAGCAGTGACTCTGGAGGGTCCTATGGCTACACCTTC. Residues: CASSDSGGSYGYTF.

This clone was detected once. V is TRBV27 and J is TRBJ2-7; TRBD1 might be the D (5 bases). The V end was cut by 10 bases, the J end by 7 bases, with 23 bases between. Germline V gene sequence: CDR1 MNHEY, CDR2 SMNVEV (reference sequence). This CDR3 is built from 14 residues. CDR3 in amino acids: CAKTQTRFKGEQYF. CDR3 bases: TGTGCCAAGACGCAGACACGGTTTAAGGGGGAGCAGTACTTC.

The V and J genes are TRBV9 and TRBJ2-3; weak D call: TRBD2 (5 bases). The CDR3 contains 15 residues. V lost 3 bases, J lost 3 bases, and 14 bases lay in between. Germline V gene data show CDR1 as SGDLS and CDR2 as YYNGEE. This CDR3 reads CASSAMGSRTDTQYF. In nucleotides, the CDR3 is TGTGCCAGCAGCGCGATGGGGAGCCGTACAGATACGCAGTATTTT. The variable domain in full, completed from reference TRBV9 and TRBJ2-3, reads DSGVTQTPKHLITATGQRVTLRCSPRSGDLSVYWYQQSLDQGLQFLIQYYNGEERAKGNILERFSAQQFPDLHSELNLSSLELGDSALYFCASSAMGSRTDTQYFGPGTRLTVL.

The rearrangement uses TRBV27 and TRBJ2-7; 8 nucleotides match TRBD1. Germline loops: CDR1 MNHEY, CDR2 SMNVEV (reference sequence). With V trimmed by 6 bases and J by 3 bases, 4 bases remained unmatched. This CDR3 region has 13 residues. The chain's CDR3 is CASSRGTGYEQYF. In DNA form, the CDR3 reads TGTGCCAGCAGCCGCGGGACAGGCTACGAGCAGTACTTC.

The CDR3: CASRPMGPSTGELFF. CDR3 bases: TGTGCCAGCAGACCCATGGGGCCATCCACCGGGGAGCTGTTTTTT. The gene calls are TRBV27 and TRBJ2-2; D might be TRBD1 (5 bases). The V end was cut by 6 bases, the J end by 4 bases, with 15 bases between. This CDR3 comprises 15 residues. Germline V gene sequence: CDR1 MNHEY, CDR2 SMNVEV (reference sequence).

The chain uses TRBV5-4 and TRBJ2-3; TRBD1 matches at 8 bases. The V segment lost 4 bases and the J segment 4 bases; nucleotides outside the gene matches: 5. Germline lookup yields CDR1 SGHNT and CDR2 YYREEE (reference sequence). CDR3 length: 14 amino acids. The CDR3 is CASSLSGGPDTQYF. The CDR3 nucleotides read TGTGCCAGCAGCCTGTCAGGGGGCCCAGATACGCAGTATTTT. Based on the CDR3 plus reference TRBV5-4 and TRBJ2-3, the full variable domain is ETGVTQSPTHLIKTRGQQVTLRCSSQSGHNTVSWYQQALGQGPQFIFQYYREEENGRGNFPPRFSGLQFPNYSSELNVNALELDDSALYLCASSLSGGPDTQYFGPGTRLTVL.

The J gene is TRBJ2-5, the V gene TRBV28; D possibly corresponds to TRBD2 (6 bases). Trimming stripped 5 bases from V and 5 bases from J, with 15 bases between. Per germline, CDR1 MDHEN and CDR2 SYDVKM. The CDR3 consists of 14 residues. The CDR3 is CASSTGTGGETQYF. The CDR3, as DNA: TGTGCCAGCAGTACTGGGACCGGAGGGGAGACCCAGTACTTC.

This rearrangement joins TRBV7-2 to TRBJ2-7, with D hard to call. The germline CDR1 and CDR2 sequences are SGHTA and FQGNSA. This CDR3 is built from 13 residues. Trimming cost V 4 bases and J 2 bases, with 9 bases left between them. CDR3 bases: TGTGCCAGCAGCTCCCAGGTCCCCTACGAGCAGTACTTC. It yields the protein CASSSQVPYEQYF.

Turning to this clone: In the same sample, other DNA sequences code for this CDR3. The rearrangement joins TRBV19 to TRBJ1-2, with D tentatively TRBD1 (6 bases). Germline CDR1 and CDR2: LNHDA and SQIVND (reference sequence). The V gene lost 1 base and the J gene lost 8 bases, with 14 bases spanning the gap. This CDR3 has 14 residues. The CDR3 coding sequence is TGTGCCAGTAGTATAGGTGGGGGCCCGGGCGGCTACACCTTC. Translating it yields CASSIGGGPGGYTF. The full variable domain, with the rest looked up from reference TRBV19 and TRBJ1-2, is DGGITQSPKYLFRKEGQNVTLSCEQNLNHDAMYWYRQDPGQGLRLIYYSQIVNDFQKGDIAEGYSVSREKKESFPLTVTSAQKNPTAFYLCASSIGGGPGGYTFGSGTRLTVV.

V usage is TRBV10-3 and J usage is TRBJ1-2, with TRBD1 identical over 7 bases. Per germline, CDR1 ENHRY and CDR2 SYGVKD. This CDR3 comprises 13 residues. J lost 6 bases, V lost 0 bases, and 1 base had no gene match. The CDR3 protein is CAISESRGHGYTF. In nucleotides, the CDR3 is TGTGCCATCAGTGAGTCTAGGGGGCATGGCTACACCTTC.

The chain carries TRBV5-1 and TRBJ2-2; D may be TRBD2 (7 bases). The germline V and J ends were trimmed by 1 base and 5 bases, with 15 bases remaining between them. Germline CDR1 SGHRS, CDR2 YFSETQ. CDR3 size: 16 residues. DNA for the CDR3: TGCGCCAGCAGCTTGTCGAGCCGGGGGGCAACCGGGGAGCTGTTTTTT. Translating gives CASSLSSRGATGELFF.

This rearrangement joins TRBV11-2 to TRBJ2-3; no definite D call. V was shortened by 4 bases and J by 4 bases, with 9 bases between the two germline ends. Germline V gene lookup returns CDR1 SGHAT and CDR2 FQNNGV. The CDR3 has 13 amino acids. The CDR3: CASSSTYPDTQYF. DNA of the CDR3: TGTGCCAGCAGCTCAACTTACCCAGATACGCAGTATTTT.

The rearrangement joins TRBV18 to TRBJ2-2; tentatively, D is TRBD2 (5 bases). Per germline, CDR1 KGHSH and CDR2 LQKENI. The CDR3 contains 15 residues. V lost 1 base and J 4 bases, leaving 10 bases between the germline ends. The DNA for the CDR3 is TGTGCCAGCTCACCACTGGACTCCGCCACCGGGGAGCTGTTTTTT. This encodes CASSPLDSATGELFF.

The chain employs TRBV5-6 and TRBJ2-7; perhaps TRBD2 as D (7 bases). Trimming pared 0 bases from V and 2 bases from J, leaving 12 bases between. CDR3 length: 15 amino acids. Germline values: CDR1 SGHDT, CDR2 YYEEEE. CDR3 in DNA: TGTGCCAGCAGCTTGGGTCGGGGGGCCCCCTACGAGCAGTACTTC. As protein: CASSLGRGAPYEQYF.

This clone was detected a few times. The chain recombines TRBV5-1 with TRBJ1-1; D not resolved. V was clipped by 0 bases and J by 6 bases, with 9 bases between them. The CDR3 spans 13 residues. In germline, CDR1 is SGHRS, CDR2 YFSETQ. The CDR3 here is CASSLVGRSEAFF. CDR3 nucleotides: TGCGCCAGCAGCTTGGTGGGGAGATCTGAAGCTTTCTTT. Using reference TRBV5-1 and TRBJ1-1 for the parts outside the CDR3, the full variable domain is KAGVTQTPRYLIKTRGQQVTLSCSPISGHRSVSWYQQTPGQGLQFLFEYFSETQRNKGNFPGRFSGRQFSNSRSEMNVSTLELGDSALYLCASSLVGRSEAFFGQGTRLTVV.

The genes are TRBV7-9 and TRBJ1-2, with D perhaps matching TRBD1 (5 bases). Trimming pared 5 bases from V and 0 bases from J, leaving 7 bases between. CDR3 length equals 13 residues. Germline CDR1 reads SEHNR; CDR2 reads FQNEAQ (reference sequence). The CDR3 is CASSLTANYGYTF. The CDR3 DNA sequence: TGTGCCAGCAGCCTGACAGCTAACTATGGCTACACCTTC.

This chain connects TRBV15 to TRBJ2-7, with D perhaps TRBD2 (6 bases). The CDR3 spans 11 residues. V lost 9 bases to trimming and J lost 6 bases, with 12 bases between them. Germline-derived CDR1 and CDR2 are LNHNV and YYDKDF (reference sequence). CDR3 nucleotide sequence: TGTGCCACGGGAGGATCCGGCGAGCAGTACTTC. It translates to CATGGSGEQYF.

The chain uses TRBV5-1 and TRBJ1-2; D ambiguous. V shed 0 bases and J shed 6 bases, with 6 bases lying between them. The CDR3 loop spans 12 amino acids. The germline V gene encodes CDR1 SGHRS and CDR2 YFSETQ. The CDR3 region has the DNA TGCGCCAGCAGCTTGGACACCAATGGCTACACCTTC. Translating gives CASSLDTNGYTF. Full variable domain (rest looked up from reference TRBV5-1 and TRBJ1-2): KAGVTQTPRYLIKTRGQQVTLSCSPISGHRSVSWYQQTPGQGLQFLFEYFSETQRNKGNFPGRFSGRQFSNSRSEMNVSTLELGDSALYLCASSLDTNGYTFGSGTRLTVV.